These T cell receptor beta chains were read from a single sample in a study of blood T cell repertoires in COVID-19. The assay was immunoSEQ multiplex PCR, and TCRdb's table has in-frame clones only and misses some. The sample records some 140,000 clones, around three quarters being singletons. Sequenced sample: peripheral blood. These receptors originate from a man older than 75 with acute or convalescent COVID-19. CDR3s include the opening cysteine and the closing phenylalanine or tryptophan. The D gene is left open where the match is weak. For some rows the clone size is stated as once, few or many, or as a class when expanded; others skip it.

j_call | v_call | d_call | clone_size | cdr3_nt | cdr3_aa
TRBJ2-3 | TRBV5-1 | NA | NA | TGCGCCAGCAGCTTGGGGGCCAACACAGATACGCAGTATTTT | CASSLGANTDTQYF
TRBJ1-5 | TRBV7-6 | NA | NA | TGTGCCAGCAGCTTAGAAGATGGGGCGAAGCCCCAGCATTTT | CASSLEDGAKPQHF
TRBJ2-5 | TRBV19 | NA | once | TGTGCCAGTAGTATCAGTGGAGGGTTACTGGAGACCCAGTACTTC | CASSISGGLLETQYF
TRBJ1-2 | TRBV7-3 | NA | NA | TGTGCCAGCAGCTTAGGGCAGGGTAACTATGGCTACACCTTC | CASSLGQGNYGYTF
TRBJ1-2 | TRBV2 | NA | NA | TGTGCCAGCACCCGGGGGGCAGACTATGGCTACACCTTC | CASTRGADYGYTF
TRBJ2-7 | TRBV14 | NA | few | TGTGCCAGCAGCCAAGATTATATAGAGAGCTCCTACGAGCAGTACTTC | CASSQDYIESSYEQYF
TRBJ1-6 | TRBV5-6 | NA | NA | TGTGCTTCAAAGAGAGGGACTGATTCACCCCTCCACTTT | CASKRGTDSPLHF
TRBJ2-1 | TRBV6-5 | TRBD1 | NA | TGTGCCAGCAGTTACTCTCCGGGACAGGGGTTCAATGAGCAGTTCTTC | CASSYSPGQGFNEQFF
TRBJ2-1 | TRBV2 | NA | NA | TGTGCCAGCACTACAGACTACAATGAGCAGTTCTTC | CASTTDYNEQFF
TRBJ2-2 | TRBV18 | TRBD1 | NA | TGTGCCAGCTCACCACAGGGACAGGGGAACACCGGGGAGCTGTTTTTT | CASSPQGQGNTGELFF
TRBJ1-2 | TRBV10-1 | NA | NA | TGCGCCAGCAGCATCAGACAGGCCGCTGGCTACACCTTC | CASSIRQAAGYTF
TRBJ2-2 | TRBV7-6 | TRBD1 | once | TGTGCCAGCAGTCTCGCCGGGACAGGGTACACCGGGGAGCTGTTTTTT | CASSLAGTGYTGELFF
TRBJ2-5 | TRBV7-2 | TRBD2 | few | TGTGCCAGCAGCATACTAGCGGGGGTAAGAGAGACCCAGTACTTC | CASSILAGVRETQYF
TRBJ1-6 | TRBV6-5 | NA | NA | TGTGCCAGCAGTTACGGTCAGGCTATGGATTCACCCCTCCACTTT | CASSYGQAMDSPLHF
TRBJ2-1 | TRBV27 | NA | NA | TGTGCCAGCAGTGGGGGGTGGGGTGAGCAGTTCTTC | CASSGGWGEQFF
TRBJ1-4 | TRBV11-3 | TRBD1 | few | TGTGCCAGCAGCTGGGACAGGGGATATGAAAAACTGTTTTTT | CASSWDRGYEKLFF
TRBJ2-7 | TRBV7-3 | NA | NA | TGTGCCAGCAGCTTATCAGGCCGGGAAGAGCAGTACTTC | CASSLSGREEQYF
TRBJ2-5 | TRBV12-5 | TRBD1 | NA | TGTGCTAGTGCCAGAGGGGGCATGGGGGAGACCCAGTACTTC | CASARGGMGETQYF
TRBJ2-2 | TRBV18 | TRBD2 | NA | TGTGCCAGCTCACCCCCCGGGACTAGCACCGGGGAGCTGTTTTTT | CASSPPGTSTGELFF
TRBJ1-2 | TRBV25-1 | NA | NA | TGTGCCAGCAGTGAAAATTTCGGGGTAGGCTATGGCTACACCTTC | CASSENFGVGYGYTF
TRBJ2-7 | TRBV15 | NA | NA | TGTGCCACCAGTAGGGGGGGGTTTTACGAGCAGTACTTC | CATSRGGFYEQYF
TRBJ2-2 | TRBV7-6 | NA | few | TGTGCCAGCAGCTTAGGTGTCGGCGGAGTGCCCCCCGGGGAGCTGTTTTTT | CASSLGVGGVPPGELFF
TRBJ1-1 | TRBV7-2 | TRBD1 | NA | TGTGCCAGCAGCCCTTACAGGGGCACTGAAGCTTTCTTT | CASSPYRGTEAFF
TRBJ1-3 | TRBV9 | NA | once | TGTGCCAGCAGCGGCGGAGGGTATTCTGGAAACACCATATATTTT | CASSGGGYSGNTIYF
TRBJ2-7 | TRBV6-6 | TRBD1 | few | TGTGCCAGCAGACCCCCGGGACAGGGGTTCAACGAGCAGTACTTC | CASRPPGQGFNEQYF
TRBJ2-3 | TRBV7-9 | NA | NA | TGTGCCAGCAGCTTAGTGGAGACAGTTTCAGATACGCAGTATTTT | CASSLVETVSDTQYF
TRBJ1-3 | TRBV5-1 | NA | few | TGCGCCAGCAGCCCGGAAGCACAGGGAGGGAACACCATATATTTT | CASSPEAQGGNTIYF
TRBJ2-1 | TRBV5-6 | TRBD1 | NA | TGTGCCAGCAGCCCCACTTCTAGGGGGCGGCTCTACAATGAGCAGTTCTTC | CASSPTSRGRLYNEQFF
TRBJ1-6 | TRBV19 | TRBD1 | NA | TGTGCCAGTAGTATTTTGACAGGGGGCAAATCACCCCTCCACTTT | CASSILTGGKSPLHF
TRBJ2-2 | TRBV5-1 | TRBD1 | NA | TGCGCCAGCAGCTTGAGACAGGGGCGGACCGGGGAGCTGTTTTTT | CASSLRQGRTGELFF
TRBJ1-6 | TRBV19 | NA | NA | TGTGCCAGTAGTAGACAGCAAGCAAATTCACCCCTCCACTTT | CASSRQQANSPLHF
TRBJ2-2 | TRBV7-9 | NA | NA | TGTGCCAGCAGCTTCGGTCCTACTGGGGAGCTGTTTTTT | CASSFGPTGELFF
TRBJ1-3 | TRBV3-1/TRBV3-2 | NA | NA | TGTGCCAGCAGCCCCACCCCGCAGGGCCTAAGTGGAAACACCATATATTTT | CASSPTPQGLSGNTIYF
TRBJ2-7 | TRBV19 | NA | once | TGTGCCAGTAGTGCAGGGTGGGCCTACGAGCAGTACTTC | CASSAGWAYEQYF
TRBJ2-1 | TRBV6-4 | NA | once | TGTGCCAGCAGTGTAAGCGACGGTAGCTCCTACAATGAGCAGTTCTTC | CASSVSDGSSYNEQFF
TRBJ2-7 | TRBV2 | NA | NA | TGTGCCAGCAGTACCGGGACACACTCCTACGAGCAGTACTTC | CASSTGTHSYEQYF